This T cell receptor beta chain is drawn from a study of T cells in Graves' hyperthyroidism and ophthalmopathy. TCR beta CDR3 regions were amplified from RNA transcripts. Researchers ran a first-round RT-PCR on the TCR CDR3 using the HTBI primer set. TCRdb independently ran MiXCR on the multiplex PCR reads; one entry per CDR3 protein. The sample yields approximately 300,000 distinct CDR3 sequences, approximately 19% seen once. Germline V gene data show CDR1 as MGHRA and CDR2 as YSYEKL. There are 16 residues in the CDR3. Trimming cost V 0 bases and J 1 base, with 10 bases left between them. Disease lasting under 3 months, a NOSPECS grade of at least 4, and a Clinical Activity Score of at least 3 were features of the ophthalmopathy patients.

The sequence was obtained from a man between 50 and 59 years old with Graves' ophthalmopathy. The chain is built from TRBV4-1 and TRBJ2-1; possible D gene TRBD2, 5 bases. Input material: blood. The CDR3 bases are TGCGCCAGCAGCCAAGATCCTCGCGGGTCCTACAATGAGCAGTTCTTC. Translating it yields CASSQDPRGSYNEQFF.